This entry lists 26 T cell receptor beta chains sequenced from one sample in a study of blood T cell repertoires in COVID-19. Clones were sequenced by immunoSEQ multiplex PCR, and TCRdb holds only the in-frame ones, with some missing. This table has about 140,000 clones, around 90% appearing once. Source material: peripheral blood. Receptors were obtained from a human donor in a cohort sampled during active COVID-19.

The chain joins TRBV14 to TRBJ1-2; maybe TRBD1 (6 bases). The CDR3 covers 13 residues. Trimming removed 4 bases at V and 5 bases at J, with 11 bases between. Germline V lookup: CDR1 SGHDN, CDR2 FVKESK. In DNA, the CDR3 is TGTGCCAGCAGCCGGGGGACAACTTATGGCTACACCTTC. This codes for CASSRGTTYGYTF. The variable domain in full, with the rest retrieved from reference TRBV14 and TRBJ1-2, is EAGVTQFPSHSVIEKGQTVTLRCDPISGHDNLYWYRRVMGKEIKFLLHFVKESKQDESGMPNNRFLAERTGGTYSTLKVQPAELEDSGVYFCASSRGTTYGYTFGSGTRLTVV.

This clone was observed once. The chain employs TRBV6-6 and TRBJ1-4, with 7 positions matching TRBD1. The germline V gene has CDR1 MNHNY and CDR2 SVGAGI (reference sequence). This CDR3 region has 15 residues. V lost 4 bases to trimming and J lost 8 bases; unmatched junction nucleotides: 10. CDR3 protein: CASSFPQGVKEKLFF. The DNA for the CDR3 is TGTGCCAGCAGTTTCCCCCAGGGGGTGAAAGAAAAACTGTTTTTT.

This chain joins TRBV6-6 and TRBJ2-1; possibly TRBD1 for D (6 bases). Germline CDR1 and CDR2: MNHNY and SVGAGI (reference sequence). The CDR3 contains 14 residues. V lost 0 bases and J lost 10, with 13 bases in between. This CDR3 is CASSYSAGAREQFF. CDR3 DNA: TGTGCCAGCAGTTACTCTGCAGGGGCGAGGGAGCAGTTCTTC.

This clone was counted once. The V call is TRBV9, the J call TRBJ2-2, with a possible D match to TRBD1 (5 bases). V lost 0 bases and J 3 bases, leaving 15 bases between the germline ends. Germline V CDR1 and CDR2: SGDLS, YYNGEE. This CDR3 has 17 amino acids. For the CDR3, the DNA is TGTGCCAGCAGCGTAGAGTTAGGGGCGCCGGACACCGGGGAGCTGTTTTTT. Its protein product is CASSVELGAPDTGELFF.

The chain joins TRBV24-1 to TRBJ1-1; 9 bases align to TRBD1. Germline V gives CDR1 KGHDR, CDR2 SFDVKD. The trim removed 4 bases at V and 6 bases at J, leaving 14 bases unmatched. The CDR3 loop spans 17 amino acids. The CDR3 spells CATSEPRDRADVSEAFF. CDR3 in DNA: TGTGCCACCAGTGAACCCCGGGACAGGGCGGATGTTTCTGAAGCTTTCTTT.

V usage is TRBV5-4 and J usage is TRBJ2-7; TRBD2 might be the D (6 bases). Per the germline V gene, CDR1 is SGHNT and CDR2 is YYREEE (reference sequence). V was clipped by 4 bases and J by 5 bases, with 13 bases between them. This CDR3 comprises 13 residues. The CDR3 loop reads CASSLRGGDEQYF. The CDR3 region has the DNA TGTGCCAGCAGCCTTCGAGGCGGGGACGAGCAGTACTTC. Full variable domain (outside the CDR3, taken from reference TRBV5-4 and TRBJ2-7): ETGVTQSPTHLIKTRGQQVTLRCSSQSGHNTVSWYQQALGQGPQFIFQYYREEENGRGNFPPRFSGLQFPNYSSELNVNALELDDSALYLCASSLRGGDEQYFGPGTRLTVT.

This rearrangement joins TRBV2 to TRBJ2-7, with D possibly TRBD2 on 6 matching bases. The V end lost 4 bases, the J end lost 2 bases, and 15 bases lay between the germline ends. CDR3 length: 15 amino acids. CDR1 SNHLY and CDR2 FYNNEI come from the germline V gene. CDR3 in amino acids: CASSVGEDIPYEQYF. DNA for the CDR3: TGTGCCAGCAGTGTTGGGGAGGACATTCCCTACGAGCAGTACTTC.

The CDR3 region has the DNA TGTGCCAGCAGTGTTATAGCGACCCTCTACGAGCAGTACTTC. This codes for CASSVIATLYEQYF. The chain links TRBV28 to TRBJ2-7; D perhaps matches TRBD2 (5 bases). CDR1 MDHEN and CDR2 SYDVKM come from the germline V gene. The CDR3 runs to 14 residues. Trimming shortened V by 5 bases and J by 3 bases, and 14 bases separated the two germline ends.

Here the CDR3 DNA reads TGTGCCAGCAGTCCACCACTGGGAGTCAGCAATTCACCCCTCCACTTT. It translates to CASSPPLGVSNSPLHF. The V and J genes are TRBV28 and TRBJ1-6; D remains ambiguous. The CDR3 is 16 amino acids. V was clipped by 5 bases and J by 7 bases, with 18 bases between them. Per the germline V gene, CDR1 is MDHEN and CDR2 is SYDVKM.

The chain carries TRBV28 and TRBJ1-1; D is uncertain. V gave up 5 bases and J gave up 1 base, with 23 bases separating them. The germline CDR1 and CDR2 sequences are MDHEN and SYDVKM. This CDR3 spans 18 amino acids. The CDR3 protein is CASSASLLGSKRNTEAFF. The CDR3 nucleotides are TGTGCCAGCAGTGCATCTTTATTAGGGAGCAAAAGGAACACTGAAGCTTTCTTT.

The rearrangement joins TRBV19 to TRBJ2-1, with TRBD2 identical over 11 bases. Trimming took 4 bases from V and 9 from J; bases not matched to a gene: 20. Per germline, CDR1 LNHDA and CDR2 SQIVND (reference sequence). This CDR3 is built from 19 residues. CDR3 nucleotide sequence: TGTGCCAGTAGTACCAGACCCGGGACTAGCGGTCCCTTTGAGGGTGAGCAGTTCTTC. Protein sequence: CASSTRPGTSGPFEGEQFF.

The chain carries TRBV9 and TRBJ2-7; 9 nucleotides agree with TRBD1. This CDR3 spans 16 amino acids. V was clipped by 0 bases and J by 4 bases; unmatched bases: 8. From germline, CDR1 is SGDLS and CDR2 YYNGEE. The CDR3 nucleotides read TGTGCCAGCAGCGTAGCAGACAGGGGGGGAAGATACGAGCAGTACTTC. Protein: CASSVADRGGRYEQYF. Using reference TRBV9 and TRBJ2-7 for the parts outside the CDR3, the full variable domain is DSGVTQTPKHLITATGQRVTLRCSPRSGDLSVYWYQQSLDQGLQFLIQYYNGEERAKGNILERFSAQQFPDLHSELNLSSLELGDSALYFCASSVADRGGRYEQYFGPGTRLTVT.

This clone was observed a few times. The gene calls are TRBV29-1 and TRBJ1-1; 7 positions match TRBD1. CDR3 length: 14 residues. Trimming removed 3 bases from V and 1 base from J; junction bases left unmatched: 5. Germline CDR1 SQVTM, CDR2 ANQGSEA. CDR3 protein: CSVEGQRTNTEAFF. CDR3 sequence (DNA): TGCAGCGTTGAGGGACAGAGGACGAACACTGAAGCTTTCTTT.

This chain joins TRBV6-2 or TRBV6-3 and TRBJ2-7, with 7 bases aligning to TRBD1. The germline V gene encodes CDR1 MNHEY and CDR2 SVGEGT. V was pared by 2 bases and J by 6 bases, with 7 bases of the junction left unmatched. The CDR3 sequence is 14 residues long. CDR3 in amino acids: CASSYLNRGSEQYF. The CDR3 nucleotides read TGTGCCAGCAGTTACCTCAACAGGGGTAGCGAGCAGTACTTC.

This chain links TRBV7-9 with TRBJ1-2, with TRBD1 as a possible D gene (6 bases). V was trimmed by 8 bases and J by 2 bases, leaving 21 bases between them. CDR1 SEHNR and CDR2 FQNEAQ come from the germline V gene (reference sequence). The CDR3 loop spans 16 amino acids. The chain's CDR3 is CASSADRRASNYGYTF. CDR3 DNA sequence: TGTGCCAGCTCGGCCGACAGGCGTGCGTCGAACTATGGCTACACCTTC.

The chain carries TRBV28 and TRBJ2-7; no definite D call. This CDR3 has 12 residues. The ends were cut back, 5 bases at V and 6 bases at J, with 11 bases in the middle. Germline V gene sequence: CDR1 MDHEN, CDR2 SYDVKM. The CDR3 DNA follows: TGTGCCAGCAGTCCAATTCTCGGCGAGCAGTACTTC. It encodes CASSPILGEQYF.

V usage is TRBV9 and J usage is TRBJ2-1, with no clear D. Germline CDR1 is SGDLS and CDR2 is YYNGEE. There are 13 residues in the CDR3. The V end lost 0 bases, the J end lost 6 bases, and 7 bases lay between the germline ends. In nucleotides, the CDR3 is TGTGCCAGCAGCGTAGGGCTCCTCAATGAGCAGTTCTTC. It codes for CASSVGLLNEQFF. The whole variable domain, filled in from reference TRBV9 and TRBJ2-1, reads DSGVTQTPKHLITATGQRVTLRCSPRSGDLSVYWYQQSLDQGLQFLIQYYNGEERAKGNILERFSAQQFPDLHSELNLSSLELGDSALYFCASSVGLLNEQFFGPGTRLTVL.

With regard to this clone: A much larger clone lies a single base off, so this may be a read error. The J gene is TRBJ2-7, the V gene TRBV7-8, with D maybe TRBD1 (6 bases). Deletions cut 1 base from V and 3 bases from J, with 7 bases between. This CDR3 contains 13 residues. Germline CDR1 and CDR2: SGHVS and FQNEAQ. The CDR3 DNA follows: TGTGCCAGCAGCTTAGACAGGGTCTACGAGCAGTACTTC. Translating it yields CASSLDRVYEQYF.

The CDR3 reads CASSEITGGSSYEQYF. Written as DNA, the CDR3 is TGTGCCAGCAGTGAAATTACTGGCGGGAGCTCCTACGAGCAGTACTTC. V is TRBV6-1 and J is TRBJ2-7; 7 nucleotides align to TRBD2. This CDR3 is built from 16 residues. The trim removed 2 bases at V and 0 bases at J, leaving 7 bases unmatched. Looked up from germline, CDR1 is MNHNS and CDR2 is SASEGT.

In its sample, this clone was seen once. At one boundary the junction diverges from the germline segment, which might be a read error. The gene calls are TRBV27 and TRBJ1-4; TRBD1 is a possible D gene (5 bases). Per germline, CDR1 MNHEY and CDR2 SMNVEV (reference sequence). This CDR3 comprises 15 residues. The chain's CDR3 is CASSLSRAYNEKLFF. In DNA, the CDR3 is TGTGCCAGCAGCTTATCCAGGGCGTATAATGAAAAACTGTTTTTT.

The chain uses TRBV18 and TRBJ2-1; the match to TRBD2 covers 7 bases. V lost 4 bases, J lost 0 bases, and 0 bases stayed unmatched. This CDR3 is built from 14 residues. Germline loops: CDR1 KGHSH, CDR2 LQKENI. The chain's CDR3 is CASSRGGSYNEQFF. The CDR3 nucleotides read TGTGCCAGCTCACGGGGGGGCTCCTACAATGAGCAGTTCTTC.

This chain joins TRBV27 and TRBJ2-5; D is perhaps TRBD1 (5 bases). The CDR3 is made up of 11 amino acids. From germline, CDR1 is MNHEY and CDR2 SMNVEV (reference sequence). The V gene lost 7 bases and the J gene lost 5 bases, with 8 bases spanning the gap. The CDR3 reads CASTKGETQYF. The CDR3 DNA reads as TGTGCCAGCACCAAGGGGGAGACCCAGTACTTC.

The gene calls are TRBV4-2 and TRBJ2-6, with D possibly TRBD2 on 5 matching bases. The V gene lost 0 bases and the J gene lost 2 bases, with 14 bases spanning the gap. Per the germline V gene, CDR1 is LGHNA and CDR2 is YNFKEQ. The CDR3 is 18 amino acids. The CDR3 loop reads CASSQDPAASTGANVLTF. CDR3 coding DNA: TGTGCCAGCAGCCAAGATCCAGCGGCGTCGACTGGGGCCAACGTCCTGACTTTC.

This clone occurred a few times. The V call is TRBV6-6, the J call TRBJ2-3; 10 nucleotides agree with TRBD2. The germline CDR1 and CDR2 sequences are MNHNY and SVGAGI (reference sequence). V lost 6 bases and J lost 2; bases outside the gene matches: 5. The CDR3 totals 15 residues. The CDR3 region has the DNA TGTGCCAGCAGGGCTAGCGGGGGTCCCACAGATACGCAGTATTTT. This encodes CASRASGGPTDTQYF.

This CDR3 reads CASGDIHIDQPQHF. The CDR3, as DNA: TGCGCCAGCGGGGACATTCACATAGATCAGCCCCAGCATTTT. The chain combines TRBV4-1 with TRBJ1-5; TRBD1 might be the D (6 bases). The germline V gene encodes CDR1 MGHRA and CDR2 YSYEKL. Between the trimmed V and J ends, which lost 8 bases and 5 bases, there was a span of 16 bases. The CDR3 contains 14 residues.

This clone was seen only a few times. The chain is built from TRBV5-1 and TRBJ1-2; D not resolved. The CDR3 has 12 residues. Per germline, CDR1 SGHRS and CDR2 YFSETQ. Trimming left V 0 bases short and J 7 bases short, with 7 bases between. The CDR3: CASSLGQSGYTF. In nucleotides, the CDR3 is TGCGCCAGCAGCTTGGGTCAATCTGGCTACACCTTC.